The 26 T cell receptor beta chains listed next were all sequenced from one sample in a study of CD8+ T cells in alopecia areata. Treatment given: oral pan-JAK inhibitor, 5-10 mg twice daily. The sequencing template was cDNA reverse transcribed from extracted RNA. Data came from immunoSEQ multiplex PCR; TCRdb stores just in-frame clones and leaves some out. In the table there are roughly 200,000 clones, roughly two fifths of which are singletons. Specimen: CD4+ T cells sorted from blood, collected around week 34, from a patient treated with tofacitinib. These receptors were obtained from a human donor with alopecia areata.

V usage is TRBV30 and J usage is TRBJ1-1; tentatively, D is TRBD1 (6 bases). The germline gives CDR1 GTSNPN, CDR2 SVGIG (reference sequence). Between the trimmed V and J ends, which lost 3 bases and 10 bases, there was a span of 15 bases. The CDR3 covers 12 residues. CDR3 sequence: CAWRRTAFLAFF. CDR3 DNA sequence: TGTGCCTGGAGGAGGACAGCTTTCTTAGCTTTCTTT.

The CDR3 sequence: CAWRGTGVSGQFF. The DNA of the CDR3 is TGTGCCTGGAGGGGAACAGGGGTATCAGGTCAGTTCTTC. J is TRBJ2-1 and V is TRBV30; 7 positions match TRBD1. Germline V gene sequence: CDR1 GTSNPN, CDR2 SVGIG (reference sequence). The CDR3 consists of 13 residues. J gave up 13 bases and V 3 bases, and 12 bases lay outside the gene matches.

The chain combines TRBV2 with TRBJ1-1, with 8 bases aligning to TRBD1. J lost 10 bases, V lost 5 bases, and 15 bases had no gene match. Germline V gene data show CDR1 as SNHLY and CDR2 as FYNNEI. This CDR3 region has 15 residues. The CDR3 protein is CASSQRQGNSDGAFF. CDR3 DNA sequence: TGTGCCAGCAGTCAGAGACAGGGGAACAGTGACGGAGCTTTCTTT.

The chain joins TRBV30 to TRBJ2-5; D is unclear. CDR3 size: 13 residues. The V and J ends lost 3 bases and 1 base respectively, with 9 bases between them. Germline-derived CDR1 and CDR2 are GTSNPN and SVGIG (reference sequence). CDR3 residues: CAWSHSSQETQYF. The DNA for the CDR3 is TGTGCCTGGAGCCACAGTAGCCAAGAGACCCAGTACTTC.

This clone was counted only a few times. The V gene is TRBV2, the J gene TRBJ2-1; TRBD2 might be the D (7 bases). V was clipped by 6 bases and J by 7 bases, with 19 bases between them. CDR3 size: 15 residues. Per the germline V gene, CDR1 is SNHLY and CDR2 is FYNNEI. This CDR3 is CASSPRGARGNEQFF. The CDR3 region has the DNA TGTGCCAGCAGCCCTCGGGGGGCTAGGGGGAATGAGCAGTTCTTC.

This clone showed up just a few times. The rearrangement links TRBV7-9 to TRBJ1-1; tentatively, D is TRBD1 (5 bases). CDR3 size: 14 residues. Germline-derived CDR1 and CDR2 are SEHNR and FQNEAQ (reference sequence). Trimming shortened V by 4 bases and J by 3 bases, and 12 bases separated the two germline ends. The CDR3 DNA reads TGTGCCAGCAGCTCACATGGAGGGGACACTGAAGCTTTCTTT. It codes for CASSSHGGDTEAFF.

The chain couples TRBV6-4 to TRBJ1-1; 7 nucleotides line up with TRBD1. Germline V gene lookup returns CDR1 MRHNA and CDR2 SNTAGT. After removal of 4 bases from V and 4 bases from J, the junction contained 9 bases not matched to a gene. The CDR3 runs 15 residues. CDR3 in DNA: TGTGCCAGCAGTGTGGTCCGACAGGGCATCACTGAAGCTTTCTTT. Protein product: CASSVVRQGITEAFF.

This clone was counted between two and nine times. V is TRBV7-3 and J is TRBJ2-3; weak D call: TRBD1 (7 bases). The V and J ends lost 2 bases and 0 bases respectively, with 12 bases between them. Per germline, CDR1 SGHTA and CDR2 FQGTGA. This CDR3 comprises 16 residues. The CDR3 coding sequence is TGTGCCAGCAGCTTAGCGGGACAGCTTAGCACAGATACGCAGTATTTT. Translated: CASSLAGQLSTDTQYF. Full variable domain (remainder filled in from reference TRBV7-3 and TRBJ2-3): GAGVSQTPSNKVTEKGKYVELRCDPISGHTALYWYRQSLGQGPEFLIYFQGTGAADDSGLPNDRFFAVRPEGSVSTLKIQRTERGDSAVYLCASSLAGQLSTDTQYFGPGTRLTVL.

This clone was counted a few times. V usage is TRBV19 and J usage is TRBJ2-3, with 7 bases that match TRBD1. V gave up 7 bases and J gave up 6 bases; unmatched junction bases: 13. Germline V lookup: CDR1 LNHDA, CDR2 SQIVND (reference sequence). CDR3 length: 15 residues. The CDR3 spells CASNPRGRGTDTQYF. As DNA, the CDR3 is TGTGCCAGTAATCCAAGGGGGCGCGGTACGGATACGCAGTATTTT.

The chain links TRBV5-6 to TRBJ2-1; D is undetermined. V was clipped by 3 bases and J by 4 bases, with 5 bases between them. The CDR3 extends over 12 amino acids. Germline V gene sequence: CDR1 SGHDT, CDR2 YYEEEE. For the CDR3, the DNA is TGTGCCAGCAGCTGGAAGTACAATGAGCAGTTCTTC. Protein sequence: CASSWKYNEQFF.

There are a few counts of this clone. The chain combines TRBV6-5 with TRBJ2-1; D remains ambiguous. V lost 0 bases, J lost 4 bases, and 7 bases lay in between. Germline CDR1 is MNHEY and CDR2 is SVGAGI. The CDR3 has 14 residues. The CDR3 DNA is TGTGCCAGCAGTTACTCGAGGATTTACAATGAGCAGTTCTTC. It yields the protein CASSYSRIYNEQFF.

The chain couples TRBV7-8 to TRBJ2-7; D ambiguous. The germline V gene has CDR1 SGHVS and CDR2 FQNEAQ. V lost 1 base and J 3 bases, leaving 16 bases between the germline ends. This CDR3 is built from 16 residues. In DNA, the CDR3 is TGTGCCAGCAGCTTAGGAAGGTCGTCTTCCATCTACGAGCAGTACTTC. Its protein is CASSLGRSSSIYEQYF.

The rearrangement uses TRBV27 and TRBJ2-3; 12 bases fit TRBD2. Germline assignment: CDR1 MNHEY and CDR2 SMNVEV (reference sequence). CDR3 size: 16 residues. The V segment lost 6 bases and the J segment 6 bases; nucleotides outside the gene matches: 10. The DNA of the CDR3 is TGTGCCAGCAGCATACTCCTAGCGGGAGGGCCGGATACGCAGTATTTT. Its translation: CASSILLAGGPDTQYF.

This rearrangement joins TRBV11-2 to TRBJ1-2; possibly TRBD1 for D (6 bases). V was pared by 5 bases and J by 8 bases, with 15 bases between. CDR3 size: 13 residues. Germline loops: CDR1 SGHAT, CDR2 FQNNGV. The CDR3 DNA reads as TGTGCCAGCAGCCAAGGAGGGGGAGGCGGCTACACCTTC. Translating gives CASSQGGGGGYTF.

This clone was detected only a few times. The V gene is TRBV2, the J gene TRBJ1-5; 10 positions agree with TRBD1. Germline V gene data show CDR1 as SNHLY and CDR2 as FYNNEI. The CDR3 is 14 amino acids. V lost 4 bases and J lost 4; bases outside the gene matches: 1. The chain's CDR3 is CASSGTGGNQPQHF. The CDR3 nucleotides read TGTGCCAGCAGTGGGACAGGGGGGAATCAGCCCCAGCATTTT.

This clone was recorded a few times. J is TRBJ2-2 and V is TRBV7-9; 9 bases fit TRBD1. The CDR3 is made up of 16 amino acids. Looked up from germline, CDR1 is SEHNR and CDR2 is FQNEAQ (reference sequence). The V gene end was trimmed by 4 bases and the J gene end by 3 bases; junction bases not matched to a gene: 6. CDR3 protein: CASSSPTGGYTGELFF. The CDR3 bases are TGTGCCAGCAGCTCGCCGACAGGGGGTTACACCGGGGAGCTGTTTTTT.

This clone was detected a few times. The CDR3 region is CASSHPGTEAFF. CDR3 DNA: TGCGCCAGCAGTCATCCAGGGACTGAAGCTTTCTTT. The chain is built from TRBV23-1 and TRBJ1-1, with a tentative D call TRBD1 (5 bases). TRBV23-1 is placed among ORFs of uncertain function. The CDR3 totals 12 residues. V dropped 3 bases and J dropped 5 bases, with 7 bases sitting between them.

Of note for this clone: This CDR3 is also generated by other DNA sequences in the sample. The chain uses TRBV29-1 and TRBJ1-2; 7 bases fit TRBD1. The J segment lost 8 bases and the V segment lost 1 base, leaving 4 bases of the junction unmatched. Germline V lookup: CDR1 SQVTM, CDR2 ANQGSEA. CDR3 length: 12 amino acids. CDR3 amino acids: CSVEGQGNGYTF. In DNA form, the CDR3 reads TGCAGCGTTGAAGGACAGGGTAACGGCTACACCTTC.

This clone was seen a handful of times. CDR3 DNA sequence: TGCAGCGTTGAAGGGAGGCAGGGGGACGTCCGGTACTTC. Amino acid sequence: CSVEGRQGDVRYF. The genes are TRBV29-1 and TRBJ2-4; TRBD1 agrees at 7 bases. Trimming cost V 1 base and J 15 bases; bases outside gene matches: 12. The CDR3 has 13 residues. Germline values: CDR1 SQVTM, CDR2 ANQGSEA.

The chain recombines TRBV5-6 with TRBJ1-1; D is uncertain. The CDR3 runs to 13 residues. Germline lookup yields CDR1 SGHDT and CDR2 YYEEEE. V dropped 2 bases and J dropped 3 bases, with 8 bases sitting between them. This CDR3 reads CASSFGWDTEAFF. The CDR3 DNA reads TGTGCCAGCAGCTTCGGGTGGGACACTGAAGCTTTCTTT.

The CDR3 DNA reads as TGTGCCTGGAGTGTACGGGGTGCCGACATTCAGTACTTC. Its translation: CAWSVRGADIQYF. This chain joins TRBV30 and TRBJ2-4, with a possible D match to TRBD2 (5 bases). Trimming pared 0 bases from V and 8 bases from J, leaving 11 bases between. Germline V gene lookup returns CDR1 GTSNPN and CDR2 SVGIG (reference sequence). This CDR3 has 13 amino acids. Together with reference TRBV30 and TRBJ2-4, the CDR3 gives the full variable domain: SQTIHQWPATLVQPVGSPLSLECTVEGTSNPNLYWYRQAAGRGLQLLFYSVGIGQISSEVPQNLSASRPQDRQFILSSKKLLLSDSGFYLCAWSVRGADIQYFGAGTRLSVL.

The CDR3 here is CASRPQTSNEKLFF. The CDR3 DNA sequence: TGCGCCAGCAGACCGCAGACTTCTAATGAAAAACTGTTTTTT. The chain combines TRBV5-1 with TRBJ1-4, with D unclear. The V end lost 5 bases, the J end lost 3 bases, and 11 bases lay between the germline ends. The germline V gene has CDR1 SGHRS and CDR2 YFSETQ. The CDR3 loop spans 14 amino acids.

This clone was counted only a few times. For the CDR3, the DNA is TGTGCCTGGAGTGTTGGAGGGATGAGAACAGATACGCAGTATTTT. Its translation is CAWSVGGMRTDTQYF. This chain uses TRBV30 with TRBJ2-3; TRBD2 might be the D (6 bases). Germline CDR1 reads GTSNPN; CDR2 reads SVGIG (reference sequence). This CDR3 has 15 residues. Trimming stripped 0 bases from V and 3 bases from J, with 13 bases between.

Comments on this clone: Other nucleotide sequences in the sample specify the same CDR3. This chain links TRBV11-2 with TRBJ2-7; the D is unclear. V lost 3 bases and J lost 1, with 1 base in between. This CDR3 comprises 11 residues. CDR1 is SGHAT, CDR2 FQNNGV, per germline. The CDR3 nucleotides are TGTGCCAGCAGCTTTTCCTACGAGCAGTACTTC. This translates into CASSFSYEQYF.

This chain links TRBV29-1 with TRBJ1-3; D unclear. The germline V and J ends were trimmed by 7 bases and 0 bases, with 4 bases remaining between them. The CDR3 spans 11 residues. CDR1 is SQVTM, CDR2 ANQGSEA, per germline. The CDR3 nucleotides read TGCAGCGGGGACTCTGGAAACACCATATATTTT. Residues: CSGDSGNTIYF.

This sequence joins TRBV5-1 and TRBJ1-1; D is ambiguous. Germline V gene data show CDR1 as SGHRS and CDR2 as YFSETQ. CDR3 length: 13 amino acids. Between the trimmed V and J ends, which lost 4 bases and 1 base, there was a span of 8 bases. The CDR3 DNA sequence: TGCGCCAGCAGCCAAGTACCGAACACTGAAGCTTTCTTT. It codes for CASSQVPNTEAFF.